This passage covers 23 T cell receptor beta chains from one sample sequenced in a study of blood T cell repertoires in COVID-19. The table came from immunoSEQ multiplex PCR; TCRdb's copy has only in-frame clones and leaves some out. The repertoire holds roughly 250,000 clones, roughly 86% seen once, with 3.3% in the top ten. Material: PBMCs or T cells enriched from blood (not recorded which). Receptors originate from a woman in her thirties or forties with acute COVID-19.

This chain uses TRBV2 with TRBJ2-1, with a possible D match to TRBD2 (5 bases). The V gene lost 1 base and the J gene lost 9 bases, with 16 bases spanning the gap. Germline CDR1 and CDR2: SNHLY and FYNNEI. This CDR3 has 15 amino acids. The CDR3, as DNA: TGTGCCAGCAGTGAAGTGGATGACTACGCTGGTGAGCAGTTCTTC. Translating gives CASSEVDDYAGEQFF.

V is TRBV7-9 and J is TRBJ2-1; TRBD1 might be the D (7 bases). V was cut by 5 bases and J by 10 bases, with 9 bases left in between. The CDR3 loop spans 11 amino acids. The germline V gene has CDR1 SEHNR and CDR2 FQNEAQ (reference sequence). The CDR3 is CASSPGGEQFF. The CDR3 DNA reads TGTGCCAGCAGCCCAGGGGGGGAGCAGTTCTTC.

The chain recombines TRBV2 with TRBJ2-7, with TRBD1 identical over 8 bases. V was clipped by 6 bases and J by 3 bases; unmatched bases: 7. The CDR3 is made up of 14 amino acids. The germline V gene encodes CDR1 SNHLY and CDR2 FYNNEI. The DNA for the CDR3 is TGTGCCAGCAGCGTCTCCGGGACAGGCTACGAGCAGTACTTC. Translating it yields CASSVSGTGYEQYF.

The chain links TRBV19 to TRBJ2-1; D might be TRBD2 (6 bases). CDR1 LNHDA and CDR2 SQIVND come from the germline V gene (reference sequence). This CDR3 contains 15 residues. V was shortened by 5 bases and J by 2 bases, with 13 bases between the two germline ends. The CDR3 sequence is CASSRLALTYNEQFF. Written as DNA, the CDR3 is TGTGCCAGTAGTCGGCTAGCGCTCACCTACAATGAGCAGTTCTTC.

The rearrangement uses TRBV7-6 and TRBJ2-1; no clear D gene. V shed 4 bases and J shed 5 bases, with 6 bases lying between them. CDR3 size: 12 residues. Germline CDR1 reads SGHVS; CDR2 reads FNYEAQ. The CDR3 loop is CASSSRNNEQFF. Here the CDR3 DNA reads TGTGCCAGCAGCTCTAGGAACAATGAGCAGTTCTTC.

There are a few counts of this clone. V gene TRBV10-1 combines with J gene TRBJ2-7; 9 bases are a match to TRBD1. Germline CDR1 and CDR2: WNHNN and SYGVQD (reference sequence). This CDR3 has 12 amino acids. Trimming took 5 bases from V and 5 from J; bases not matched to a gene: 1. CDR3: CASSRTGDEQYF. Written as DNA, the CDR3 is TGCGCCAGCAGTAGGACAGGGGACGAGCAGTACTTC.

The chain employs TRBV5-5 and TRBJ2-2; 7 bases fit TRBD1. The CDR3 length is 16 residues. V trimming: 5 bases; J trimming: 0 bases; junction bases outside the gene matches: 7. Germline-derived CDR1 and CDR2 are SGHKS and YYEKEE (reference sequence). In DNA, the CDR3 is TGTGCCAGCAGTTTTTCCGGGACAGCGAACACCGGGGAGCTGTTTTTT. It translates to CASSFSGTANTGELFF.

This sequence joins TRBV7-3 and TRBJ1-5; possible D gene TRBD1, 6 bases. Germline CDR1 reads SGHTA; CDR2 reads FQGTGA. This CDR3 has 14 amino acids. V was cut by 5 bases and J by 7 bases, with 15 bases left in between. CDR3 residues: CASSPEGVGQPQHF. In DNA, the CDR3 is TGTGCCAGCAGCCCCGAGGGGGTGGGGCAGCCCCAGCATTTT.

This chain connects TRBV30 to TRBJ2-2; no definite D call. CDR3 length: 13 amino acids. V lost 2 bases, J lost 7 bases, and 11 bases lay in between. Per germline, CDR1 GTSNPN and CDR2 SVGIG (reference sequence). The CDR3 spells CAWSKYSGGELFF. The CDR3 DNA reads as TGTGCCTGGAGTAAATACTCGGGCGGGGAGCTGTTTTTT.

The V call is TRBV11-3, the J call TRBJ2-3, with 10 bases identical to TRBD2. The CDR3 consists of 16 residues. V trimming: 2 bases; J trimming: 1 base; junction bases outside the gene matches: 3. Germline CDR1 SGHNT, CDR2 YENEEA. The CDR3 DNA sequence: TGTGCCAGCAGCTTAAGGGGGACTAGCGGCACAGATACGCAGTATTTT. Amino acid sequence: CASSLRGTSGTDTQYF.

The chain uses TRBV30 and TRBJ2-1; 8 nucleotides align to TRBD1. The CDR3 has 15 amino acids. The germline gives CDR1 GTSNPN, CDR2 SVGIG (reference sequence). V lost 4 bases and J lost 5; bases outside the gene matches: 10. Here the CDR3 DNA reads TGTGCCTGGACCCAGGACAGGGTGCAACACAATGAGCAGTTCTTC. It is translated as CAWTQDRVQHNEQFF.

This sequence joins TRBV12-3 or TRBV12-4 and TRBJ1-6, with D hard to call. This CDR3 contains 12 residues. The V end was cut by 3 bases, the J end by 7 bases, with 4 bases between. Here the CDR3 reads CASSFVNSPLHF. CDR3 coding DNA: TGTGCCAGCAGTTTCGTGAATTCACCCCTCCACTTT.

The rearrangement joins TRBV4-2 to TRBJ2-3; TRBD2 matches at 10 bases. Germline assignment: CDR1 LGHNA and CDR2 YNFKEQ. V was clipped by 2 bases and J by 0 bases; unmatched bases: 8. The CDR3 runs to 18 residues. CDR3 protein: CASSQRSSGSLSTDTQYF. The CDR3 DNA reads TGTGCCAGCAGCCAACGTTCTAGCGGGAGTCTTAGCACAGATACGCAGTATTTT.

The V call is TRBV5-1, the J call TRBJ2-3; 8 bases are a match to TRBD2. The CDR3 has 14 amino acids. Germline V gene data show CDR1 as SGHRS and CDR2 as YFSETQ. Losses at the gene ends were 7 bases for V and 4 bases for J; bases not matched to a gene: 8. The CDR3 spells CASREGGPSDTQYF. The CDR3 DNA reads as TGCGCCAGCCGGGAGGGGGGGCCATCAGATACGCAGTATTTT.

The rearrangement links TRBV4-2 to TRBJ2-7, with D perhaps matching TRBD2 (5 bases). Germline V gene data show CDR1 as LGHNA and CDR2 as YNFKEQ. The CDR3 is 15 amino acids. Between the trimmed V and J ends, which lost 1 base and 0 bases, there was a span of 10 bases. CDR3 residues: CASSQVDTSSYEQYF. The CDR3, as DNA: TGTGCCAGCAGCCAAGTCGACACTAGCTCCTACGAGCAGTACTTC.

V and J are TRBV11-2 and TRBJ2-1, with 9 bases lining up with TRBD2. The CDR3 has 15 amino acids. The germline V gene has CDR1 SGHAT and CDR2 FQNNGV. V shed 3 bases, J shed 2 bases, and the junction held 2 bases outside the gene matches. The CDR3 is CASSFGTSPYNEQFF. CDR3 nucleotides: TGTGCCAGCAGCTTTGGGACTAGCCCCTACAATGAGCAGTTCTTC.

CDR3 sequence reads: CASSPDPTGWNEKLFF. CDR3 nucleotide sequence: TGTGCCAGCAGTCCCGACCCGACAGGGTGGAATGAAAAACTGTTTTTT. V and J are TRBV27 and TRBJ1-4; 7 bases align to TRBD1. CDR3 length: 16 amino acids. CDR1 MNHEY and CDR2 SMNVEV come from the germline V gene (reference sequence). J was trimmed by 5 bases and V by 5 bases; bases with no gene match: 11.

This rearrangement joins TRBV21-1 to TRBJ1-4. TRBV21-1 constitutes a pseudogene. The CDR3 runs 13 residues. The CDR3 protein is CASIRPRREKLFF. The CDR3 DNA sequence: TGTGCCAGCATTAGGCCACGGAGAGAAAAACTGTTTTTT.

J is TRBJ1-3 and V is TRBV28; D not resolved. Trimming stripped 3 bases from V and 1 base from J, with 10 bases between. There are 15 residues in the CDR3. Germline V gives CDR1 MDHEN, CDR2 SYDVKM. The DNA for the CDR3 is TGTGCCAGCAGTTTGTTGAGGAGGTCTGGAAACACCATATATTTT. This sequence encodes CASSLLRRSGNTIYF. Drawing the rest from reference TRBV28 and TRBJ1-3, the complete variable domain is DVKVTQSSRYLVKRTGEKVFLECVQDMDHENMFWYRQDPGLGLRLIYFSYDVKMKEKGDIPEGYSVSREKKERFSLILESASTNQTSMYLCASSLLRRSGNTIYFGEGSWLTVV.

The chain joins TRBV9 to TRBJ1-2; D remains unclear. The germline V and J ends were trimmed by 0 bases and 8 bases, with 11 bases remaining between them. In germline, CDR1 is SGDLS, CDR2 YYNGEE. This CDR3 has 13 amino acids. CDR3 residues: CASSVESGGGYTF. The CDR3 coding sequence is TGTGCCAGCAGCGTAGAGTCGGGTGGGGGCTACACCTTC.

The rearrangement joins TRBV5-4 to TRBJ1-3, with D perhaps TRBD1 (5 bases). Germline-derived CDR1 and CDR2 are SGHNT and YYREEE (reference sequence). This CDR3 spans 15 amino acids. V was clipped by 4 bases and J by 0 bases, with 11 bases between them. In nucleotides, the CDR3 is TGTGCCAGCAGCAGGACACCCGTCTCTGGAAACACCATATATTTT. Residues: CASSRTPVSGNTIYF.

The chain employs TRBV29-1 and TRBJ2-2, with 8 bases aligning to TRBD1. The CDR3 is 14 residues long. V dropped 6 bases and J dropped 3; count of bases not matched to a gene: 6. CDR1 and CDR2 (germline): SQVTM, ANQGSEA. The CDR3 DNA follows: TGCAGCGTCCGGACAGGGCGGGACACCGGGGAGCTGTTTTTT. This sequence encodes CSVRTGRDTGELFF.

V gene TRBV4-2 combines with J gene TRBJ1-5; D gene ambiguous. Germline V gives CDR1 LGHNA, CDR2 YNFKEQ. Trimming removed 2 bases at V and 0 bases at J, with 8 bases between. The CDR3 has 15 amino acids. Here the CDR3 DNA reads TGTGCCAGCAGCCAATTAGAGAATAGCAATCAGCCCCAGCATTTT. Its protein is CASSQLENSNQPQHF.